The 2 T cell receptor beta chains below all came from one sample that was sequenced in a study of blood T cells in healthy people across ages. A J-beta primer mix and a sample-barcoded 5' primer were used in a second PCR of about 7 to 12 cycles. TCRdb independently ran MiXCR on the 5' RACE reads; one entry per CDR3 protein. Of 800,000 or so distinct CDR3 sequences in the sample, roughly 25% were seen once. The same data also contributed to another study, on T cells of mothers and their children.

Sequences were obtained from blood. Receptor source: a boy under 18 in good health.

The J gene is TRBJ2-5, the V gene TRBV28; TRBD2 aligns across 8 bases. Trimming took 2 bases from V and 2 from J; bases not matched to a gene: 4. Germline CDR1 and CDR2: MDHEN and SYDVKM. The CDR3 is made up of 15 amino acids. This chain's CDR3 is CASSLMSGGQETQYF. The CDR3 DNA is TGTGCCAGCAGTTTAATGAGCGGGGGTCAAGAGACCCAGTACTTC.

This rearrangement joins TRBV29-1 to TRBJ1-2; 10 bases fit TRBD1. CDR1 and CDR2 from the germline V gene are SQVTM and ANQGSEA. The CDR3 is made up of 13 amino acids. The junction had 7 bases not matched to a gene; V was cut back by 5 bases and J by 7 bases. The CDR3 sequence is CSVSRDRGGGYTF. The CDR3 bases are TGCAGCGTTAGTCGGGACAGGGGTGGTGGCTACACCTTC.